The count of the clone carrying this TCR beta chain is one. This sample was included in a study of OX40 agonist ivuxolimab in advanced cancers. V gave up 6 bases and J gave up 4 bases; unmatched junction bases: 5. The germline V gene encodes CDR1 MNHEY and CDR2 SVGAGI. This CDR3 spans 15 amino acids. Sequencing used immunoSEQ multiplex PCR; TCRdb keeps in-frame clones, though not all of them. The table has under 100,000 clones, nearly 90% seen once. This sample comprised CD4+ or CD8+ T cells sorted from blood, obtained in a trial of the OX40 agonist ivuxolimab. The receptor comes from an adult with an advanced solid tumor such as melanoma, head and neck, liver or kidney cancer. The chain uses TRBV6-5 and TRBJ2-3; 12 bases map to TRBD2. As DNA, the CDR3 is TGTGCCAGCAGCCCTAGCGGGGGGGCCTCAGATACGCAGTATTTT. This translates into CASSPSGGASDTQYF.